What follows are 3 T cell receptor beta chains derived from one specimen sequenced in a study of post-analysis software for immune sequencing data. Unique molecular identifiers featured in each of the TCR beta cDNA libraries. TCRdb independently ran MiXCR on the PCR reads; one entry per CDR3 protein. The sample has hundreds of thousands of distinct CDR3 sequences, around 64% seen once; the top ten hold around 11%. Findings and caveats of the study: Four or five TRBV segments were more frequent in patients than controls; TRBV5-6, TRBV5-1 and TRBV20-1 belonged to this group.

The antigens these receptors bind are not known. Source material: blood. The source of these receptors is a girl aged 2 to 9 with multiple sclerosis.

This clonotype was observed a handful of times. The chain links TRBV29-1 to TRBJ2-3; D not resolved. The CDR3 loop spans 14 amino acids. Germline loops: CDR1 SQVTM, CDR2 ANQGSEA. Trimming took off 0 bases at V and 2 bases at J, with 9 bases between the two ends. The CDR3 is CSVEDGITTDTQYF. CDR3 coding DNA: TGCAGCGTTGAAGATGGCATTACCACAGATACGCAGTATTTT.

The rearrangement uses TRBV6-6 and TRBJ1-2; D not resolved. V was pared by 8 bases and J by 4 bases, with 8 bases between. The CDR3 runs 11 residues. Per the germline V gene, CDR1 is MNHNY and CDR2 is SVGAGI (reference sequence). The CDR3 here is CASLEVYGYTF. CDR3 bases: TGTGCCAGCTTGGAGGTCTATGGCTACACCTTC.

This clonotype came up once. This sequence joins TRBV9 and TRBJ2-5; no clear D. The J call may be in error: the DNA end matches TRBJ2-7 better. The CDR3 sequence is 11 residues long. CDR1 and CDR2 from the germline V gene are SGDLS and YYNGEE. The DNA for the CDR3 is TGTGCCAGCAGCGTAACCTCCGAGCAGTACTTC. Amino acids: CASSVTSEQYF.